Below are 9 T cell receptor beta chains sequenced from a single sample in a study of T-cell memory formation after mild COVID-19. One entry per CDR3 protein results from TCRdb running MiXCR on the 5' RACE reads. Counted here are 350,000 to 400,000 distinct CDR3 sequences, roughly 21% occurring once; the ten biggest clones make up around 12%. The sample taken for sequencing was PBMCs or a T cell subset sorted from them (not recorded which). Every receptor here comes from an adult woman who had mild COVID-19 (a few samples of this study predate the infection). Cell type and time point are not known.

This clonotype was observed a handful of times. The chain links TRBV7-9 to TRBJ1-2, with D perhaps matching TRBD1 (5 bases). Germline V lookup: CDR1 SEHNR, CDR2 FQNEAQ (reference sequence). Between the trimmed V and J ends, which lost 6 bases and 8 bases, there was a span of 19 bases. This CDR3 has 14 residues. The CDR3 reads CASRPAGDLGGYTF. Written as DNA, the CDR3 is TGTGCCAGCAGACCTGCTGGGGACCTTGGGGGCTACACCTTC.

J is TRBJ1-3 and V is TRBV5-1; D is ambiguous. V was trimmed by 4 bases and J by 0 bases, leaving 17 bases between them. The CDR3 contains 17 residues. CDR1 is SGHRS, CDR2 YFSETQ, per germline. The CDR3 loop reads CASSPTPSVLSGNTIYF. CDR3 bases: TGCGCCAGCAGCCCAACCCCGTCGGTACTCTCTGGAAACACCATATATTTT.

This clonotype was seen a handful of times. The chain joins TRBV7-9 to TRBJ2-5, with 10 bases that match TRBD1. V gave up 6 bases and J gave up 5 bases; unmatched junction bases: 9. The CDR3 is made up of 15 amino acids. Germline values: CDR1 SEHNR, CDR2 FQNEAQ (reference sequence). CDR3 nucleotide sequence: TGTGCCAGCAGTCGACAGGGGGCGGCGGTGGAGACCCAGTACTTC. Protein sequence: CASSRQGAAVETQYF.

This clonotype was seen a few times. The chain has TRBV7-6 and TRBJ2-3; D ambiguous. V was clipped by 5 bases and J by 6 bases, with 15 bases between them. Germline-derived CDR1 and CDR2 are SGHVS and FNYEAQ. The CDR3 runs 14 residues. The CDR3 DNA sequence: TGTGCCAGCAGCCCCCGTGAGAGTTTGGATACGCAGTATTTT. It yields the protein CASSPRESLDTQYF.

A single count supports this clonotype. In DNA, the CDR3 is TGTGCCACCAGTGATTCAGCGGGAGTGGGAGAGCAGTACTTC. The encoded protein is CATSDSAGVGEQYF. The rearrangement joins TRBV24-1 to TRBJ2-7, with 8 bases identical to TRBD2. This CDR3 has 14 residues. CDR1 is KGHDR, CDR2 SFDVKD, per germline. The V and J ends lost 2 bases and 7 bases, in that order; junction bases with no gene match: 6.

This sequence joins TRBV5-1 and TRBJ2-3, with 8 nucleotides matching TRBD2. The V gene's germline CDR1 is SGHRS and CDR2 YFSETQ. The CDR3 runs to 16 residues. Germline trimming cut 4 bases from V and 2 bases from J; bases unmatched to any gene: 9. CDR3 DNA sequence: TGCGCCAGCAGCACGTCGTTAGCGGGGATCACAGATACGCAGTATTTT. Protein product: CASSTSLAGITDTQYF.

This clonotype was seen at least ten times. The chain employs TRBV7-2 and TRBJ2-3; D remains unclear. This CDR3 spans 15 amino acids. Germline V gene lookup returns CDR1 SGHTA and CDR2 FQGNSA. With 1 base removed from V and 6 bases from J, the gap between germline ends came to 14 bases. CDR3 loop: CASSLVWLPADTQYF. The DNA of the CDR3 is TGTGCCAGCAGCTTAGTATGGCTGCCAGCCGATACGCAGTATTTT.

This clonotype was seen repeatedly, ten times or more. The chain uses TRBV30 and TRBJ2-5, with 7 bases aligning to TRBD2. Losses at the gene ends were 4 bases for V and 4 bases for J; bases not matched to a gene: 0. The CDR3 length is 11 residues. The germline gives CDR1 GTSNPN, CDR2 SVGIG (reference sequence). The CDR3 DNA reads as TGTGCCTGGACGGGAGGAGAGACCCAGTACTTC. This sequence encodes CAWTGGETQYF.

This clonotype was detected a few times. The V gene is TRBV7-9, the J gene TRBJ2-5, with TRBD2 identical over 8 bases. CDR3 length: 17 residues. Germline CDR1 reads SEHNR; CDR2 reads FQNEAQ (reference sequence). After removal of 5 bases from V and 3 bases from J, the junction contained 14 bases not matched to a gene. In nucleotides, the CDR3 is TGTGCCAGCAGCCCTCGGGGGGTAGCGGGATTAGAAGAGACCCAGTACTTC. Its protein is CASSPRGVAGLEETQYF.